This TCR beta chain was found in a study of post-analysis software for immune sequencing data. Unique molecular identifiers were carried by the TCR beta cDNA libraries. About 500,000 cDNA molecules were obtained per 1 to 10 million input T cells. One entry per CDR3 protein results from TCRdb running MiXCR on the PCR reads. The sample has about 260,000 distinct CDR3 sequences, about 40% seen once. Germline CDR1 is MNHEY and CDR2 is SMNVEV (reference sequence). Trimming stripped 0 bases from V and 11 bases from J, with 13 bases between. The CDR3 runs to 13 residues. This clonotype was observed a few times. Its antigen is as yet unknown. General study points: Among multiple sclerosis patients, normalized Chao1 diversity was significantly below that of controls. The F measure placed samples prepared in the same batch into strongly shared clusters. Compared with controls, patients had more of about 5 TRBV segments, including TRBV5-6, TRBV5-1 and TRBV20-1.

J is TRBJ2-5 and V is TRBV27; D not resolved. This sequence originates from a girl aged 5 to 17 with multiple sclerosis. The source material was blood. CDR3 residues: CASSLSRQVEQYF. Here the CDR3 DNA reads TGTGCCAGCAGTTTATCCAGACAAGTTGAGCAGTACTTC.